Each of the 14 T cell receptor beta chains below was sequenced from the same sample in a study of beta chain features in type 1 diabetes. Study observations and caveats: Moderate but significant shortening of TCRB CDR3s was recorded in all four CD4+ subsets from Type 1 diabetes patients.

These receptors are not linked to any known antigen. Since all of the isolated RNA was reverse transcribed, expressed TCRB transcripts were what got sequenced. Libraries were prepared by immunoSEQ multiplex PCR; TCRdb keeps only in-frame clonotypes and omits some of them. The data hold roughly 280,000 clones, with approximately 25% observed a single time. Sequencing was done on a sample of naive CD4+ T cells from blood. These receptor sequences come from a woman aged 25 to 39 with type 1 diabetes.

The chain links TRBV25-1 to TRBJ1-5; D is possibly TRBD1 (5 bases). CDR3 length: 17 residues. Germline lookup yields CDR1 MGHDK and CDR2 SYGVNS. The germline V and J ends were trimmed by 3 bases and 0 bases, with 15 bases remaining between them. CDR3 sequence reads: CASSDVAGDYSNQPQHF. CDR3 DNA sequence: TGTGCCAGCAGTGATGTTGCGGGGGATTATAGCAATCAGCCCCAGCATTTT.

V usage is TRBV6-6 and J usage is TRBJ2-1; 7 positions match TRBD1. Germline CDR1 reads MNHNY; CDR2 reads SVGAGI (reference sequence). The CDR3 runs 15 residues. The ends lost 6 bases at V and 10 bases at J; junction bases unmatched: 15. The DNA for the CDR3 is TGTGCCAGCAGCCGCGGCTTCACAGGGGCGAAGGAGCAGTTCTTC. It translates to CASSRGFTGAKEQFF.

This clone showed up just a few times. The chain has TRBV7-2 and TRBJ2-1; TRBD2 aligns across 11 bases. There are 15 residues in the CDR3. With V trimmed by 5 bases and J by 4 bases, 4 bases remained unmatched. Germline lookup yields CDR1 SGHTA and CDR2 FQGNSA. The CDR3: CASSQLAGEYNEQFF. The CDR3 bases are TGTGCCAGCAGCCAACTAGCGGGAGAGTACAATGAGCAGTTCTTC. The whole variable domain, filled in from reference TRBV7-2 and TRBJ2-1, reads GAGVSQSPSNKVTEKGKDVELRCDPISGHTALYWYRQSLGQGLEFLIYFQGNSAPDKSGLPSDRFSAERTGGSVSTLTIQRTQQEDSAVYLCASSQLAGEYNEQFFGPGTRLTVL.

The V gene is TRBV2, the J gene TRBJ1-5, with 11 bases fitting TRBD1. The V gene end was trimmed by 4 bases and the J gene end by 6 bases; junction bases not matched to a gene: 5. Germline V gene sequence: CDR1 SNHLY, CDR2 FYNNEI. This CDR3 contains 15 residues. CDR3: CASSGTGGYGQPQHF. DNA of the CDR3: TGTGCCAGCAGTGGGACAGGGGGCTATGGTCAGCCCCAGCATTTT. The entire variable domain, with the rest obtained from reference TRBV2 and TRBJ1-5, is as follows: EPEVTQTPSHQVTQMGQEVILRCVPISNHLYFYWYRQILGQKVEFLVSFYNNEISEKSEIFDDQFSVERPDGSNFTLKIRSTKLEDSAMYFCASSGTGGYGQPQHFGDGTRLSIL.

Only a few counts were recorded for this clone. This chain links TRBV2 with TRBJ2-1, with 9 bases fitting TRBD1. Germline values: CDR1 SNHLY, CDR2 FYNNEI. V lost 11 bases, J lost 5 bases, and 7 bases stayed unmatched. The CDR3 has 13 residues. The chain's CDR3 is CADRDRDHNEQFF. The CDR3 coding sequence is TGTGCCGACCGGGACAGGGACCACAATGAGCAGTTCTTC.

V is TRBV6-1 and J is TRBJ1-2; no firm D call. Trimming shortened V by 5 bases and J by 7 bases, and 11 bases separated the two germline ends. Per germline, CDR1 MNHNS and CDR2 SASEGT. This CDR3 has 12 amino acids. CDR3 loop: CASSPVLRGYTF. In nucleotides, the CDR3 is TGTGCCAGCAGTCCGGTACTACGTGGCTACACCTTC.

This chain uses TRBV7-9 with TRBJ2-5; 7 bases are a match to TRBD2. CDR3 length: 16 amino acids. The V gene's germline CDR1 is SEHNR and CDR2 FQNEAQ (reference sequence). V dropped 0 bases and J dropped 2; count of bases not matched to a gene: 6. The CDR3 DNA is TGTGCCAGCAGCTTAGCGTTGTCTAGCGGACAAGAGACCCAGTACTTC. Amino acid sequence: CASSLALSSGQETQYF.

This clone was detected a few times. The chain couples TRBV5-4 to TRBJ1-2, with 8 bases matching TRBD1. Germline V gives CDR1 SGHNT, CDR2 YYREEE (reference sequence). Germline trimming cut 4 bases from V and 7 bases from J; bases unmatched to any gene: 6. The CDR3 totals 13 residues. CDR3 DNA: TGTGCCAGCAGCAGTCAGGGGGCGCGTGGCTACACCTTC. Translated: CASSSQGARGYTF.

The CDR3 sequence is CASSSLTSVLDTGELFF. For the CDR3, the DNA is TGTGCCAGCAGCAGTTTAACTAGCGTCCTTGACACCGGGGAGCTGTTTTTT. The chain employs TRBV7-8 and TRBJ2-2, with 7 bases identical to TRBD2. Per germline, CDR1 SGHVS and CDR2 FQNEAQ. The CDR3 sequence is 17 residues long. The junction had 12 bases not matched to a gene; V was cut back by 5 bases and J by 3 bases.

This clone was observed a few times. J is TRBJ2-1 and V is TRBV19; D uncertain. CDR3 size: 12 residues. Between the trimmed V and J ends, which lost 4 bases and 8 bases, there was a span of 9 bases. The germline gives CDR1 LNHDA, CDR2 SQIVND (reference sequence). CDR3 sequence (DNA): TGTGCCAGTAGTACGCTAGGAGATGAGCAGTTCTTC. This encodes CASSTLGDEQFF.

V usage is TRBV5-1 and J usage is TRBJ2-1; perhaps TRBD2 as D (6 bases). The germline V and J ends were trimmed by 0 bases and 0 bases, with 13 bases remaining between them. CDR3 length equals 17 residues. CDR1 and CDR2 from the germline V gene are SGHRS and YFSETQ. The CDR3 loop reads CASSLAAGQSSYNEQFF. The CDR3 DNA sequence: TGCGCCAGCAGCTTGGCCGCGGGGCAATCCTCCTACAATGAGCAGTTCTTC.

This clone showed up just once. V gene TRBV7-9 combines with J gene TRBJ1-4, with D unclear. The ends were cut back, 5 bases at V and 8 bases at J, with 9 bases in the middle. This CDR3 spans 12 amino acids. Per the germline V gene, CDR1 is SEHNR and CDR2 is FQNEAQ (reference sequence). DNA for the CDR3: TGTGCCAGCAGCCCCGAGGAGGAAAAACTGTTTTTT. This codes for CASSPEEEKLFF.

With regard to this clone: The same CDR3 arises from other DNA sequences in this sample as well. The rearrangement links TRBV4-1 to TRBJ2-1; TRBD2 agrees at 7 bases. The CDR3 covers 15 residues. Germline V gene sequence: CDR1 MGHRA, CDR2 YSYEKL. Trimming cost V 1 base and J 4 bases; bases outside gene matches: 4. The CDR3 nucleotides are TGCGCCAGCAGCCAAGGGCTAGCGGATTACAATGAGCAGTTCTTC. The encoded protein is CASSQGLADYNEQFF.

V is TRBV7-9 and J is TRBJ2-7; TRBD2 aligns across 10 bases. Trimming cost V 4 bases and J 5 bases; bases outside gene matches: 11. The germline V gene has CDR1 SEHNR and CDR2 FQNEAQ (reference sequence). The CDR3 consists of 16 residues. The CDR3 loop reads CASSSTSGRAGNEQYF. In nucleotides, the CDR3 is TGTGCCAGCAGCTCTACCAGCGGGAGGGCCGGCAACGAGCAGTACTTC. The full variable domain, completed using reference TRBV7-9 and TRBJ2-7, is DTGVSQNPRHKITKRGQNVTFRCDPISEHNRLYWYRQTLGQGPEFLTYFQNEAQLEKSRLLSDRFSAERPKGSFSTLEIQRTEQGDSAMYLCASSSTSGRAGNEQYFGPGTRLTVT.